The 28 T cell receptor beta chains below all came from one sample that was sequenced in a study of blood T cell repertoires in COVID-19 (dated by TCRdb to about 2020). To prepare the library, the immunoSEQ multiplex PCR assay was applied. TCRdb's version of the immuneACCESS table is confined to in-frame rearrangements and falls short of the full clone set. An unresolved V gene accounts for under half of the shortfall where checked; the remainder is of unknown origin. Here the sample has tens of thousands of clones; 75% to 85% occur a single time. The leading ten clones occupy around 17% of the sample. The sequenced sample consisted of peripheral blood. All receptors derive from a human donor in a cohort sampled during active COVID-19.

The V call is TRBV28, the J call TRBJ2-5; 10 bases are a match to TRBD1. Losses at the gene ends were 4 bases for V and 0 bases for J; bases not matched to a gene: 5. This CDR3 region has 16 residues. Germline lookup yields CDR1 MDHEN and CDR2 SYDVKM. CDR3 sequence (DNA): TGTGCCAGCAGTTCTACGGGACAGGGGTACCAAGAGACCCAGTACTTC. Amino acid sequence: CASSSTGQGYQETQYF.

This chain uses TRBV9 with TRBJ1-6; D remains unclear. Germline V gives CDR1 SGDLS, CDR2 YYNGEE. The CDR3 consists of 14 residues. V lost 4 bases and J lost 7, with 12 bases in between. This CDR3 is CASSPRESNSPLHF. The CDR3 region has the DNA TGTGCCAGCAGCCCCCGGGAGTCAAATTCACCCCTCCACTTT.

The J gene is TRBJ2-5, the V gene TRBV7-9; 11 bases align to TRBD2. CDR1 is SEHNR, CDR2 FQNEAQ, per germline (reference sequence). With V trimmed by 5 bases and J by 5 bases, 16 bases remained unmatched. The CDR3 totals 18 residues. The CDR3 bases are TGTGCCAGCAGCCCCAGGGTACTAGCGGGGGCCCATTGGGAGACCCAGTACTTC. Translating it yields CASSPRVLAGAHWETQYF.

This clone has more than one count but fewer than ten. V is TRBV6-5 and J is TRBJ1-2; 9 nucleotides match TRBD1. This CDR3 has 15 amino acids. Trimming took 6 bases from V and 2 from J; bases not matched to a gene: 7. CDR1 is MNHEY and CDR2 is SVGAGI in the germline V gene. The CDR3 DNA is TGTGCCAGCAGACCTACCGGGACAGGGAACTATGGCTACACCTTC. Protein product: CASRPTGTGNYGYTF.

The J gene is TRBJ2-7, the V gene TRBV4-2; 8 bases line up with TRBD2. Germline V gives CDR1 LGHNA, CDR2 YNFKEQ. The CDR3 runs 16 residues. Unmatched junction bases numbered 12, after V lost 6 bases and J lost 2 bases. The chain's CDR3 is CASSQGGGIMTYEQYF. The CDR3 coding sequence is TGTGCCAGCAGTCAGGGCGGGGGGATCATGACCTACGAGCAGTACTTC.

This clone was recorded only once. The chain is built from TRBV6-5 and TRBJ2-3, with TRBD1 identical over 7 bases. V lost 6 bases to trimming and J lost 4 bases; unmatched junction nucleotides: 10. Germline CDR1 is MNHEY and CDR2 is SVGAGI. This CDR3 is 15 amino acids long. CDR3 region: CASRRDRTGSDTQYF. CDR3 in DNA: TGTGCCAGCAGAAGGGACAGAACGGGATCAGATACGCAGTATTTT.

J is TRBJ1-3 and V is TRBV6-7; D possibly corresponds to TRBD1 (5 bases). TRBV6-7 is an ORF, with its function uncertain. The CDR3 runs to 14 residues. V was trimmed by 7 bases and J by 4 bases, leaving 14 bases between them. The CDR3 sequence is CASTQNGGGNTIYF. The CDR3 DNA sequence: TGTGCCAGCACCCAAAATGGGGGGGGAAACACCATATATTTT.

This clone is a singleton in its sample. The chain joins TRBV5-1 to TRBJ2-7; tentatively, D is TRBD2 (5 bases). The CDR3 is 14 residues long. Germline-derived CDR1 and CDR2 are SGHRS and YFSETQ. With 1 base removed from V and 3 bases from J, the gap between germline ends came to 11 bases. CDR3 sequence (DNA): TGCGCCAGCAGCTTGTCCGGAGGAAGCTACGAGCAGTACTTC. Protein product: CASSLSGGSYEQYF.

J is TRBJ2-1 and V is TRBV2, with a possible D match to TRBD2 (6 bases). CDR1 SNHLY and CDR2 FYNNEI come from the germline V gene. The CDR3 contains 14 residues. Trimming pared 4 bases from V and 10 bases from J, leaving 17 bases between. CDR3 nucleotide sequence: TGTGCCAGCAGTGGTGGGAGCGGAGGGGAAGAGCAGTTCTTC. Translation gives CASSGGSGGEEQFF. Based on the CDR3 plus reference TRBV2 and TRBJ2-1, the full variable domain is EPEVTQTPSHQVTQMGQEVILRCVPISNHLYFYWYRQILGQKVEFLVSFYNNEISEKSEIFDDQFSVERPDGSNFTLKIRSTKLEDSAMYFCASSGGSGGEEQFFGPGTRLTVL.

The chain joins TRBV5-1 to TRBJ1-1; 7 positions match TRBD1. The germline V gene has CDR1 SGHRS and CDR2 YFSETQ. With 4 bases clipped from V and 6 bases from J, the junction kept 15 bases outside the gene matches. The CDR3 loop spans 16 amino acids. The CDR3 sequence: CASSPLYRGERAEAFF. In nucleotides, the CDR3 is TGCGCCAGCAGCCCTCTATACAGGGGAGAAAGGGCTGAAGCTTTCTTT.

This chain joins TRBV7-8 and TRBJ2-7, with TRBD1 matching over 7 bases. Per germline, CDR1 SGHVS and CDR2 FQNEAQ. V was pared by 3 bases and J by 12 bases, with 17 bases of the junction left unmatched. CDR3 length: 15 amino acids. The DNA of the CDR3 is TGTGCCAGCAGCTTTAGCCCTACTCCTCAGGGGGTGGTGTACTTC. Translating gives CASSFSPTPQGVVYF.

CDR3 DNA: TGTGCCAGCTCACCCGGACAGGGGCTTAACTATGGCTACACCTTC. It yields the protein CASSPGQGLNYGYTF. The chain combines TRBV18 with TRBJ1-2; the match to TRBD1 covers 9 bases. This CDR3 spans 15 amino acids. Germline CDR1 and CDR2: KGHSH and LQKENI. The V gene end was trimmed by 3 bases and the J gene end by 1 base; junction bases not matched to a gene: 3.

The rearrangement joins TRBV14 to TRBJ2-1; TRBD2 matches 15 bases. CDR1 SGHDN and CDR2 FVKESK come from the germline V gene. V trimming: 5 bases; J trimming: 3 bases; junction bases outside the gene matches: 5. The CDR3 spans 17 residues. CDR3: CASSKWTSGGDYNEQFF. CDR3 in DNA: TGTGCCAGCAGCAAGTGGACTAGCGGGGGGGACTACAATGAGCAGTTCTTC.

The rearrangement links TRBV7-9 to TRBJ2-6; D may be TRBD1 (6 bases). The CDR3 length is 16 residues. Germline assignment: CDR1 SEHNR and CDR2 FQNEAQ (reference sequence). Trimming took off 5 bases at V and 0 bases at J, with 11 bases between the two ends. The CDR3 sequence is CASSPTDSSGANVLTF. DNA for the CDR3: TGTGCCAGCAGCCCCACGGACAGCTCTGGGGCCAACGTCCTGACTTTC.

The rearrangement joins TRBV5-1 to TRBJ1-1; perhaps TRBD1 as D (5 bases). This CDR3 region has 14 residues. Germline V gene lookup returns CDR1 SGHRS and CDR2 YFSETQ. V lost 0 bases, J lost 8 bases, and 14 bases lay in between. The CDR3 reads CASSLANTPGEAFF. CDR3 nucleotides: TGCGCCAGCAGCTTGGCCAACACTCCAGGGGAAGCTTTCTTT.

The CDR3 DNA sequence: TGTGCCAGCACTAGGGACTCCCCTAGCAATCAGCCCCAGCATTTT. Amino acids: CASTRDSPSNQPQHF. V usage is TRBV2 and J usage is TRBJ1-5, with D perhaps TRBD1 (5 bases). Germline CDR1 reads SNHLY; CDR2 reads FYNNEI. Trimming shortened V by 7 bases and J by 0 bases, and 13 bases separated the two germline ends. This CDR3 region has 15 residues.

This chain connects TRBV19 to TRBJ2-3; TRBD1 aligns across 8 bases. The germline CDR1 and CDR2 sequences are LNHDA and SQIVND (reference sequence). There are 14 residues in the CDR3. Unmatched junction bases numbered 3, after V lost 5 bases and J lost 2 bases. CDR3 DNA: TGTGCCAGTAGTCGGACAGGGACCACAGATACGCAGTATTTT. Translated, it gives CASSRTGTTDTQYF. The entire variable domain, with the rest obtained from reference TRBV19 and TRBJ2-3, is as follows: DGGITQSPKYLFRKEGQNVTLSCEQNLNHDAMYWYRQDPGQGLRLIYYSQIVNDFQKGDIAEGYSVSREKKESFPLTVTSAQKNPTAFYLCASSRTGTTDTQYFGPGTRLTVL.

The chain has TRBV6-5 and TRBJ1-6; 8 bases are shared with TRBD1. From germline, CDR1 is MNHEY and CDR2 SVGAGI. Trimming removed 2 bases from V and 10 bases from J; junction bases left unmatched: 10. This CDR3 is built from 16 residues. CDR3 coding DNA: TGTGCCAGCAGTTACGGTCCGGGACAGGTGGAATCACCCCTCCACTTT. This gives the protein CASSYGPGQVESPLHF.

The genes are TRBV3-1 (or the pseudogene TRBV3-2) and TRBJ1-3; no reliable D call. This CDR3 contains 15 residues. Trimming removed 1 base from V and 1 base from J, with 8 bases in between. Germline V gene sequence: CDR1 LGHDT, CDR2 YNNKEL (reference sequence). CDR3 DNA sequence: TGTGCCAGCAGCCAAGTTTCGGGTTCTGGAAACACCATATATTTT. This translates into CASSQVSGSGNTIYF.

The gene calls are TRBV3-1 (or the pseudogene TRBV3-2) and TRBJ1-2, with a tentative D call TRBD1 (5 bases). V lost 4 bases to trimming and J lost 10 bases, with 13 bases between them. CDR3 size: 12 residues. Per germline, CDR1 LGHDT and CDR2 YNNKEL (reference sequence). The CDR3 region has the DNA TGTGCCAGCAGCCCTGGACACATCGACTACACCTTC. Translating gives CASSPGHIDYTF.

The chain couples TRBV29-1 to TRBJ2-7, with D perhaps matching TRBD1 (6 bases). Trimming removed 3 bases from V and 2 bases from J, with 8 bases in between. The CDR3 totals 12 residues. Germline loops: CDR1 SQVTM, CDR2 ANQGSEA. CDR3 nucleotides: TGCAGCGTTGATGCAGGGGCCTACGAGCAGTACTTC. Protein product: CSVDAGAYEQYF.

The chain is built from TRBV19 and TRBJ2-7, with TRBD1 identical over 7 bases. V lost 7 bases to trimming and J lost 8 bases; unmatched junction nucleotides: 17. This CDR3 is built from 15 residues. Germline V CDR1 and CDR2: LNHDA, SQIVND (reference sequence). CDR3 in amino acids: CASMDLGTVTTQQYF. Written as DNA, the CDR3 is TGTGCCAGTATGGACTTAGGGACAGTGACTACGCAGCAGTACTTC.

The chain has TRBV7-8 and TRBJ2-3, with D perhaps TRBD2 (5 bases). This CDR3 contains 13 residues. The ends were cut back, 5 bases at V and 6 bases at J, with 12 bases in the middle. The germline V gene encodes CDR1 SGHVS and CDR2 FQNEAQ. The CDR3 is CASSVGRGDTQYF. The DNA of the CDR3 is TGTGCCAGCAGCGTCGGCCGCGGGGATACGCAGTATTTT.

The rearrangement uses TRBV5-1 and TRBJ2-3; 7 nucleotides agree with TRBD2. The J segment lost 6 bases and the V segment lost 2 bases, leaving 9 bases of the junction unmatched. Germline CDR1 and CDR2: SGHRS and YFSETQ. The CDR3 covers 15 residues. CDR3 loop: CASSFGGTSGDTQYF. DNA for the CDR3: TGCGCCAGCAGCTTCGGGGGGACCTCAGGGGATACGCAGTATTTT.

The chain's CDR3 is CASSQVNRANYGYTF. The CDR3 DNA is TGCGCCAGCAGCCAAGTCAACAGGGCTAACTATGGCTACACCTTC. The V call is TRBV4-3, the J call TRBJ1-2; D may be TRBD1 (6 bases). The ends were cut back, 1 base at V and 0 bases at J, with 9 bases in the middle. This CDR3 is built from 15 residues. Germline CDR1 is LGHNA and CDR2 is YSLEER.

The gene calls are TRBV11-2 and TRBJ2-7; 8 nucleotides agree with TRBD1. The germline V gene encodes CDR1 SGHAT and CDR2 FQNNGV. The ends lost 5 bases at V and 2 bases at J; junction bases unmatched: 8. This CDR3 has 15 residues. Here the CDR3 reads CASSGPGTGTYEQYF. In DNA form, the CDR3 reads TGTGCCAGCAGCGGTCCCGGGACAGGTACCTACGAGCAGTACTTC.

CDR3 sequence: CSVSITTGGDGYTF. Here the CDR3 DNA reads TGCAGCGTTTCCATTACGACAGGGGGCGACGGCTACACCTTC. The J gene is TRBJ1-2, the V gene TRBV29-1; 10 nucleotides match TRBD1. The germline V gene has CDR1 SQVTM and CDR2 ANQGSEA. The V segment lost 5 bases and the J segment 8 bases; nucleotides outside the gene matches: 11. The CDR3 runs 14 residues.

The V gene is TRBV15, the J gene TRBJ1-2, with D unresolved. This CDR3 spans 14 amino acids. V shed 0 bases and J shed 5 bases, with 10 bases lying between them. Germline V CDR1 and CDR2: LNHNV, YYDKDF (reference sequence). The CDR3 bases are TGTGCCACCAGCAGAGATGGACTGACATATGGCTACACCTTC. Protein: CATSRDGLTYGYTF.